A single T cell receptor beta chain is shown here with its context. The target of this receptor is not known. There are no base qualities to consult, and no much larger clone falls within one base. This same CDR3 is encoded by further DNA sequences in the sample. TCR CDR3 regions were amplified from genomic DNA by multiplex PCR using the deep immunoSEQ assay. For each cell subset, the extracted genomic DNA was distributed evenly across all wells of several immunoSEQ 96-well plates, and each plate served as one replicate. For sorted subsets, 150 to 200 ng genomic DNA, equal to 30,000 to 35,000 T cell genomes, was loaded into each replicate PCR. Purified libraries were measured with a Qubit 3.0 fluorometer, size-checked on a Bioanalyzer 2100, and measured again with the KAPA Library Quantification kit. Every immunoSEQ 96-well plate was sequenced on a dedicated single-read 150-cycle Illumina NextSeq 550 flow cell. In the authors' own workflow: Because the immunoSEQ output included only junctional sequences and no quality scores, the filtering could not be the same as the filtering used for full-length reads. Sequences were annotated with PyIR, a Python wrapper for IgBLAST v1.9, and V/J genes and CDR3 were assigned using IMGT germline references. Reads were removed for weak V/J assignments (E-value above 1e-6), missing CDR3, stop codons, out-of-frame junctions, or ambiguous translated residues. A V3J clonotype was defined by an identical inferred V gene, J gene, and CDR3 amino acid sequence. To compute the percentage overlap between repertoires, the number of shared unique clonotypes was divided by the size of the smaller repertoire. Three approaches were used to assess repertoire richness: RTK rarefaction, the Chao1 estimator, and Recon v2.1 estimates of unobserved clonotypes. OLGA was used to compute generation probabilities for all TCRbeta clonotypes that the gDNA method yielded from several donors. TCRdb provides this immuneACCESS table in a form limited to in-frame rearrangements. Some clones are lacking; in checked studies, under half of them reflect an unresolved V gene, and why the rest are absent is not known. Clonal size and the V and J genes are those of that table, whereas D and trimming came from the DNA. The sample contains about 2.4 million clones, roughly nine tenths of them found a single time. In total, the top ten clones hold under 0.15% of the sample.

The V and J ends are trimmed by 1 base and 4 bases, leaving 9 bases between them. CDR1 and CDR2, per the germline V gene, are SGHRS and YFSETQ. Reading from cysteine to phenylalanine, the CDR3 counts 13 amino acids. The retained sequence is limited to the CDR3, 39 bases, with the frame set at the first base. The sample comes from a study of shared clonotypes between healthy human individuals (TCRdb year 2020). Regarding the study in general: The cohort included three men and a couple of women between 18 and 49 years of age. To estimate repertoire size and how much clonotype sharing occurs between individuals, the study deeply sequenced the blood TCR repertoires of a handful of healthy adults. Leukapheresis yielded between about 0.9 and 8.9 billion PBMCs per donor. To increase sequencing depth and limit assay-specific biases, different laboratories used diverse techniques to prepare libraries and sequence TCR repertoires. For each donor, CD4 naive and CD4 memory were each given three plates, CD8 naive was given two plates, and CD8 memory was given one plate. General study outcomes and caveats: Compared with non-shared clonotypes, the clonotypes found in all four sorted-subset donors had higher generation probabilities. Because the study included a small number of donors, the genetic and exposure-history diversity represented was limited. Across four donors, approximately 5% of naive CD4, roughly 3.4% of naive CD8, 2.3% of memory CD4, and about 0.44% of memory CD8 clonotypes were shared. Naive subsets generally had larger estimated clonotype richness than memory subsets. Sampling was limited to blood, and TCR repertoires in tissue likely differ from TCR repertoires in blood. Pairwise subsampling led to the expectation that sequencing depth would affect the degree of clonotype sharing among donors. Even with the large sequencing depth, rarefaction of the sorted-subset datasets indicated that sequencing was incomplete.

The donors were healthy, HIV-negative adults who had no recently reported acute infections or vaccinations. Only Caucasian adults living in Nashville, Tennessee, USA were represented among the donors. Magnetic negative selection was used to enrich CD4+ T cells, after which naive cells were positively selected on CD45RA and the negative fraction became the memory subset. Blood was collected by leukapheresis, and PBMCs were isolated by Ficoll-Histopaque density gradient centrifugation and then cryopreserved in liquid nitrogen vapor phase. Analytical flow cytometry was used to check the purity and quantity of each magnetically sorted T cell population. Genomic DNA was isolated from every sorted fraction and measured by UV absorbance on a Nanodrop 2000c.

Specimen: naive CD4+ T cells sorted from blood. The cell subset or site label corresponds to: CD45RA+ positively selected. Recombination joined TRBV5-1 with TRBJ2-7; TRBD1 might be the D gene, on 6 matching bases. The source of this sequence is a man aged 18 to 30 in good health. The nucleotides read TGCGCCAGCAGCTTGAAAGGGACATACGAGCAGTACTTC. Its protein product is CASSLKGTYEQYF.